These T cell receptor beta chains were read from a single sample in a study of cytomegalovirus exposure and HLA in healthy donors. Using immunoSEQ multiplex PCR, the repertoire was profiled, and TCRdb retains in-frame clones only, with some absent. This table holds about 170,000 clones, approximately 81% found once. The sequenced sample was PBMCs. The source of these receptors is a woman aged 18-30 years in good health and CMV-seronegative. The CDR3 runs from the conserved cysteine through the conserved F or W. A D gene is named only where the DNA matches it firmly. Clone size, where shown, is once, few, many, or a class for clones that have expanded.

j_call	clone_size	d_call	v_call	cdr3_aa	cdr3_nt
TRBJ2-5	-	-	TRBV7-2	CASSLMAVQETQYF	TGTGCCAGCAGCTTAATGGCGGTACAAGAGACCCAGTACTTC
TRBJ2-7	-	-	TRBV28	CASSGLSEQYF	TGTGCCAGTTCAGGACTGAGCGAGCAGTACTTC
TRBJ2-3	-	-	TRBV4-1	CASSQDGRLAWDTQYF	TGCGCCAGCAGCCAAGATGGTCGGCTAGCTTGGGATACGCAGTATTTT
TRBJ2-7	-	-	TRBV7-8	CASSFPPGLGTTYEQYF	TGTGCCAGCAGCTTCCCCCCGGGACTGGGAACTACCTACGAGCAGTACTTC
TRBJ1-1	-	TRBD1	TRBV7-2	CASSLGGQASEAFF	TGTGCCAGCAGCTTAGGGGGACAGGCCTCTGAAGCTTTCTTT
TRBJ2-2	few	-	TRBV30	CAFGHPNTGELFF	TGTGCCTTTGGACACCCGAACACCGGGGAGCTGTTTTTT
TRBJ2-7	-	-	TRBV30	CAWSVGEPGDEQYF	TGTGCCTGGAGTGTCGGGGAACCGGGGGACGAGCAGTACTTC
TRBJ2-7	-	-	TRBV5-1	CASSLVEGHEQYF	TGCGCCAGCAGCTTGGTGGAGGGGCACGAGCAGTACTTC
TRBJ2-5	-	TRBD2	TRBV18	CASSPSSGRETQYF	TGTGCCAGCTCACCGTCTAGCGGGAGGGAGACCCAGTACTTC
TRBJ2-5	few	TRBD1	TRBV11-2	CASSSQGAGRETQYF	TGTGCCAGCAGCTCCCAGGGGGCGGGTCGAGAGACCCAGTACTTC
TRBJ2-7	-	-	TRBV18	CASSINHPTETYEQYF	TGTGCCAGCTCCATCAACCACCCGACAGAGACTTACGAGCAGTACTTC
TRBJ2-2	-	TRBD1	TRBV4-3	CASSQGQGSSGELFF	TGCGCCAGCAGCCAGGGACAGGGTTCTTCCGGGGAGCTGTTTTTT
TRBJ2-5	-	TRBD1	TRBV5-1	CASSFGTGGQETQYF	TGCGCCAGCAGCTTCGGGACAGGGGGCCAAGAGACCCAGTACTTC
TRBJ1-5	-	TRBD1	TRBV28	CASHPGHGTASLGQPQHF	TGTGCCAGCCACCCGGGGCACGGGACAGCTTCTCTGGGTCAGCCCCAGCATTTT
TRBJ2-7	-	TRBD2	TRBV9	CASSGGSSGTYEQYF	TGTGCCAGCAGCGGGGGGTCTAGCGGAACCTACGAGCAGTACTTC
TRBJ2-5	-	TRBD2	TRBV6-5	CASTWGSGNQETQYF	TGTGCCAGCACCTGGGGTAGCGGGAACCAAGAGACCCAGTACTTC
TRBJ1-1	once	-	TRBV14	CASSQELGAVVNTEAFF	TGTGCCAGCAGCCAAGAATTGGGGGCCGTTGTGAACACTGAAGCTTTCTTT
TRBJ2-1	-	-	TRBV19	CASSISPLASNEQFF	TGTGCCAGTAGTATAAGCCCCCTAGCGAGCAATGAGCAGTTCTTC
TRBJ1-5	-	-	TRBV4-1	CASRLRHGGNQPQHF	TGCGCCAGCAGGCTGCGGCACGGGGGCAATCAGCCCCAGCATTTT
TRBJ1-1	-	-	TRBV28	CASRGGGLNTEAFF	TGTGCCAGCAGAGGGGGGGGTTTGAACACTGAAGCTTTCTTT
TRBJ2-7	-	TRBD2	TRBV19	CASKRASGRASEQYF	TGTGCCAGTAAGAGGGCTAGCGGGAGGGCCTCCGAGCAGTACTTC
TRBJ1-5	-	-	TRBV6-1	CASSPQELTQPQRF	TGTGCCAGCAGTCCACAGGAGTTGACTCAGCCCCAGCGTTTT
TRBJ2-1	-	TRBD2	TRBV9	CASSPRGSGNFNEQFF	TGTGCCAGCAGCCCCCGAGGTAGCGGGAACTTCAATGAGCAGTTCTTC
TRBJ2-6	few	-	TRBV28	CASSPRVLASGANVLTF	TGTGCCAGCAGCCCGCGGGTGCTAGCCTCTGGGGCCAACGTCCTGACTTTC
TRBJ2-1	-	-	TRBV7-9	CASSRGRNEQFF	TGTGCCAGCAGCCGAGGCCGGAATGAGCAGTTCTTC
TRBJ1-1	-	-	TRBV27	CASSLGAVGTEAFF	TGTGCCAGCAGTTTAGGGGCAGTGGGAACTGAAGCTTTCTTT
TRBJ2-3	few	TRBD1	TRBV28	CAARQGSTDTQYF	TGTGCCGCAAGACAGGGGAGCACAGATACGCAGTATTTT